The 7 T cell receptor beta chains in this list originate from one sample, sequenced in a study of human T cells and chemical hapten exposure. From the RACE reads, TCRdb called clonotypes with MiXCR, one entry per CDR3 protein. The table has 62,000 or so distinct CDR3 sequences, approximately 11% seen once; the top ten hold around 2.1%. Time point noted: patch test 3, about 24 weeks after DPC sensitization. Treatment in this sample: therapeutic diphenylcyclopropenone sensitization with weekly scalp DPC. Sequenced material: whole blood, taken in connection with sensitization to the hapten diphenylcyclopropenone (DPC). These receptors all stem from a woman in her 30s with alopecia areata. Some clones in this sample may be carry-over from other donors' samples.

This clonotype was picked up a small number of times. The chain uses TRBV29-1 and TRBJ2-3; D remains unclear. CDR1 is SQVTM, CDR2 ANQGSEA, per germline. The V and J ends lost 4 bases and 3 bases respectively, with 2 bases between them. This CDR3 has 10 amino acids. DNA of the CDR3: TGCAGCGTTGGGACAGATACGCAGTATTTT. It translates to CSVGTDTQYF.

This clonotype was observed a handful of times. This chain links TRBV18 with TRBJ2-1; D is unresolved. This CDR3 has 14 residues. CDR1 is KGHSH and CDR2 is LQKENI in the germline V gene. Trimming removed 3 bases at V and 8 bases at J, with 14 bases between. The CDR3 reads CASSPQVNMDEQFF. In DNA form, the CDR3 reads TGTGCCAGCTCACCCCAGGTGAATATGGATGAGCAGTTCTTC.

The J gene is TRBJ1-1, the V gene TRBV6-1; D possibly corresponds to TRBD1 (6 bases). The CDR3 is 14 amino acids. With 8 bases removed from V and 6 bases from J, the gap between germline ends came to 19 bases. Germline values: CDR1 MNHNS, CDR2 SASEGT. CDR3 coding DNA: TGTGCCAGCGGAGGTTGGGGGCTGAGAGCTGAAGCTTTCTTT. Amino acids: CASGGWGLRAEAFF.

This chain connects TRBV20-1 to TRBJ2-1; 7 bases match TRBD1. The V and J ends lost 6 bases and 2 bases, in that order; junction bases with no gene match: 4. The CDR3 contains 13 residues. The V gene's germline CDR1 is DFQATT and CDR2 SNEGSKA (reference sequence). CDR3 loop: CSAPDRTYNEQFF. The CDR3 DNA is TGCAGTGCGCCGGACAGGACCTACAATGAGCAGTTCTTC.

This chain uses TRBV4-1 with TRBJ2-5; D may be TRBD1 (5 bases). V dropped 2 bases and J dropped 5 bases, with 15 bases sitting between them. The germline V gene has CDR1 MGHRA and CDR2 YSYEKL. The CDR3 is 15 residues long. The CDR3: CASSQQQVPGETQYF. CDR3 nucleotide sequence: TGCGCCAGCAGCCAACAACAGGTTCCCGGGGAGACCCAGTACTTC.

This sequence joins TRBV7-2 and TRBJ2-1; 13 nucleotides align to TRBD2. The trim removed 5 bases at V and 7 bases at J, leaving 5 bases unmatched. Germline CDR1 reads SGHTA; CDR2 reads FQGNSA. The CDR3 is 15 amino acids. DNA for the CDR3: TGTGCCAGCAGCCCGACTAGCGGGGGGCTTAATGAGCAGTTCTTC. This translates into CASSPTSGGLNEQFF. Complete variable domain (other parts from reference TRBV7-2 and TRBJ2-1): GAGVSQSPSNKVTEKGKDVELRCDPISGHTALYWYRQSLGQGLEFLIYFQGNSAPDKSGLPSDRFSAERTGGSVSTLTIQRTQQEDSAVYLCASSPTSGGLNEQFFGPGTRLTVL.

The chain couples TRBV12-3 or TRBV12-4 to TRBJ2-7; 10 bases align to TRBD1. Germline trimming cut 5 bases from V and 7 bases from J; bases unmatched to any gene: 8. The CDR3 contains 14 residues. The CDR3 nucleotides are TGTGCCAGCAGTCTCAGACAGGGGGCAAGTGAGCAGTACTTC. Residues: CASSLRQGASEQYF.